A selection of T cell receptor beta chains follows, all from one sample in a study of T cells after yellow fever vaccination. Using its own MiXCR run on the 5' RACE reads, TCRdb lists one record per CDR3 protein. The sample includes nearly 350,000 distinct CDR3 sequences, roughly 8% of them seen just once. The sample here was PBMCs, taken around 45 days after the first yellow fever vaccination. Source of these receptors: a man between 18 and 29 years old who received the YFV17D yellow fever vaccine. Each CDR3 is given with its conserved first and last residue. Fields, in order: clone size, J gene, D gene, V gene, CDR3 DNA, CDR3 protein. D genes are given only for firm matches. Size tells how often a clone was seen (once, few, many) or the class of an expanded clone, and some rows leave it out.

>few|TRBJ2-1|TRBD1|TRBV12-3/TRBV12-4
TGTGCCAGCAGTTTCATAACAGGGGGCCGGTCGTTCTTC
CASSFITGGRSFF
>few|TRBJ1-4|-|TRBV27
TGTGCCAGCAGTCAAAGACCTAATGAAAAACTGTTTTTT
CASSQRPNEKLFF
>-|TRBJ1-1|-|TRBV19
TGTGCCAGTAGTATAGGTCCCGGATACGCTGAAGCTTTCTTT
CASSIGPGYAEAFF
>few|TRBJ2-1|TRBD2|TRBV7-6
TGTGCCAGCAGGACTAGCGGGGGGCGACGGCAGTTCTTC
CASRTSGGRRQFF
>-|TRBJ1-2|-|TRBV5-4
TGTGCCAGCAGCCCGGGGACGGACTCGAGGGGCTACACCTTC
CASSPGTDSRGYTF
>few|TRBJ2-1|TRBD2|TRBV11-2
TGTGCCAGCAGCATTACTAGCGGGGGGGCCCAGTTCTTC
CASSITSGGAQFF
>-|TRBJ2-1|TRBD2|TRBV7-3
TGTGCCAGCAGCCGCGGGGGGGCGGACAATGAGCAGTTCTTC
CASSRGGADNEQFF
>-|TRBJ1-4|TRBD1|TRBV5-1
TGCGCCAGCAGCCCGAGGGCCACAGGGGTTAATGAAAAACTGTTTTTT
CASSPRATGVNEKLFF
>-|TRBJ2-2|TRBD2|TRBV11-2
TGTGCCAGCAGCTCAATAGCGGGGGGACGCACCGGGGAGCTGTTTTTT
CASSSIAGGRTGELFF
>few|TRBJ1-4|-|TRBV5-1
TGCGCCAGCAGCTTAAGGGGACCACCCGAAAAACTGTTTTTT
CASSLRGPPEKLFF
>many|TRBJ2-5|-|TRBV5-6
TGTGCCAGCAGCTTAACAGGGAGAGAAGAGACCCAGTACTTC
CASSLTGREETQYF
>-|TRBJ2-1|-|TRBV4-3
TGCGCCAGCAGCCAAGTAGGAGGGACACCGTACAATGAGCAGTTCTTC
CASSQVGGTPYNEQFF
>many|TRBJ2-1|TRBD2|TRBV20-1
TGCAGTGCCCTAGCGGGGGGCTTTAATGAGCAGTTCTTC
CSALAGGFNEQFF
>-|TRBJ2-4|TRBD1|TRBV11-2
TGTGCCAGCAGCTCGACAGGGGGGAAAAACATTCAGTACTTC
CASSSTGGKNIQYF
>-|TRBJ2-3|-|TRBV20-1
TGCAGTGCTCCGGGAGCGGTAGGCACAGATACGCAGTATTTT
CSAPGAVGTDTQYF
>many|TRBJ2-1|-|TRBV12-3/TRBV12-4
TGTGCCAGCAGTTTGGTTCACGGGAATGAGCAGTTCTTC
CASSLVHGNEQFF
>-|TRBJ2-1|-|TRBV7-8
TGTGCCAGCAGCTCGGGGGCTAGCTTCCCTCGGGGTGAGCAGTTCTTC
CASSSGASFPRGEQFF
>few|TRBJ1-5|-|TRBV6-2/TRBV6-3
TGTGCCAGCAGTTACAGTGGAGGTCTCAATCAGCCCCAGCATTTT
CASSYSGGLNQPQHF
>few|TRBJ2-5|-|TRBV7-2
TGTGCCAGCAGCCCACAGGTGGGCGGTTTAGAGACCCAGTACTTC
CASSPQVGGLETQYF
>few|TRBJ2-1|-|TRBV6-5
TGTGCCAGCACCAGGACCGGGACTGGATTGTCAAATGAGCAGTTCTTC
CASTRTGTGLSNEQFF
>few|TRBJ2-2|-|TRBV5-4
TGTGCCAGCAGCATGTCTAGCGTATCTACCGGGGAGCTGTTTTTT
CASSMSSVSTGELFF
>few|TRBJ2-3|TRBD1|TRBV27
TGTGCCAGCAAAACAGGGGTCTCAGATACGCAGTATTTT
CASKTGVSDTQYF
>few|TRBJ2-4|-|TRBV6-1
TGTGCCAGCAGTCCCGGGTCTGCAGTAAACATTCAGTACTTC
CASSPGSAVNIQYF
>-|TRBJ2-3|TRBD1|TRBV6-5
TGTGCCAGCAGTTGGTGGACAGGGGCCACAGATACGCAGTATTTT
CASSWWTGATDTQYF
>-|TRBJ1-5|-|TRBV4-3
TGCGCCAGCAGCCAAGATAGGGGTCTTAGGCCCCAGCATTTT
CASSQDRGLRPQHF
>few|TRBJ2-3|TRBD2|TRBV6-2/TRBV6-3
TGTGCCAGCAGTTACGTTGTAGCGGGGACGGAAGATACGCAGTATTTT
CASSYVVAGTEDTQYF
>few|TRBJ2-7|TRBD1|TRBV7-9
TGTGCCAGCAGCTTAACGGGACAGGGGGCGAAAGAGCAGTACTTC
CASSLTGQGAKEQYF
>-|TRBJ2-5|-|TRBV2
TGTGCCAGCGGGGGGCCACCCCTGTACCAAGAGACCCAGTACTTC
CASGGPPLYQETQYF
>-|TRBJ1-1|-|TRBV6-5
TGTGCCAGTCTGTTAGACGGTGAAGCTTTCTTT
CASLLDGEAFF
>few|TRBJ1-1|-|TRBV7-2
TGTGCCAGCAGCTTAGCCCCCCCGGGGGCGAACACTGAAGCTTTCTTT
CASSLAPPGANTEAFF
>-|TRBJ1-6|-|TRBV2
TGTGCCTTCAGTTTTCATTTATACTTGGACAGCCGCCCATCACCCCTCCACTTT
CAFSFHLYLDSRPSPLHF
>-|TRBJ2-2|TRBD1|TRBV5-5
TGTGCCAGCAGTTTAACCGGGACAGGGAGCACCGGGGAGCTGTTTTTT
CASSLTGTGSTGELFF
>-|TRBJ2-3|TRBD2|TRBV5-1
TGCGCCAGCAGCGAGGGACTAGCGGGGGGCTCAGATACGCAGTATTTT
CASSEGLAGGSDTQYF
>few|TRBJ2-2|TRBD2|TRBV11-3
TGTGCCAGCAGCCCCGGCGGGGGGTGGAACACCGGGGAGCTGTTTTTT
CASSPGGGWNTGELFF
>few|TRBJ2-7|-|TRBV4-1
TGCGCCAGCAGCCAAGGAGGGGACTCCTACGAGCAGTACTTC
CASSQGGDSYEQYF
>few|TRBJ2-2|-|TRBV10-3
TGTGCCATCATCGGTACCGGGGAGCTGTTTTTT
CAIIGTGELFF
>many|TRBJ2-1|-|TRBV13
TGTGCCAGCAGCCTCTTGGGTAATGAGCAGTTCTTC
CASSLLGNEQFF